This T cell receptor beta chain was captured in a study of blood T cells in healthy people across ages. In germline, CDR1 is DFQATT, CDR2 SNEGSKA (reference sequence). V lost 1 base, J lost 6 bases, and 0 bases stayed unmatched. This CDR3 region has 13 residues. A J-beta primer mix and a sample-barcoded 5' primer were used in a second PCR of about 7 to 12 cycles. The authors tagged each cDNA molecule using a template-switch adaptor with 12 random nucleotides. TCRdb used MiXCR to reprocess the 5' RACE reads, holding one entry per CDR3 protein. The table lists some 1.4 million distinct CDR3 sequences, 35% to 45% of them singletons. In its sample, this clonotype was seen a few times.

The rearrangement uses TRBV20-1 and TRBJ2-7; TRBD2 agrees at 13 bases. The sample consisted of blood. This clonotype was sampled from a woman in her late teens or twenties in good health. The DNA for the CDR3 is TGCAGTGCTAGAGGACTAGCGGGAGGCGAGCAGTACTTC. It specifies CSARGLAGGEQYF.